A selection of T cell receptor beta chains follows, all from one sample in a study of blood T cell repertoires in COVID-19. Profiled with immunoSEQ multiplex PCR; TCRdb holds only in-frame clones, not every one. The sample has around 200,000 clones, approximately 79% seen once; the top ten hold around 12%. The sequenced material came from peripheral blood. The source is a woman aged 45-59 years with acute or convalescent COVID-19. Each CDR3 is given with its conserved first and last residue. D genes are given only for firm matches. Clone size appears in some rows only: once, few, many, or a class for an expanded clone.

>TRBV19|few|TRBJ2-7|TRBD1
CASSASGTGSYEQYF
TGTGCCAGTAGTGCGTCCGGGACAGGGTCCTACGAGCAGTACTTC
>TRBV19|NA|TRBJ1-4|TRBD1
CASSRQGVIEKLFF
TGTGCCAGTAGCCGACAGGGGGTTATCGAAAAACTGTTTTTT
>TRBV27|NA|TRBJ2-3|TRBD2
CASSGLAVRTDTQYF
TGTGCCAGCAGCGGACTAGCGGTCCGCACAGATACGCAGTATTTT
>TRBV2|NA|TRBJ1-2|TRBD1
CASSPDRGRGYTF
TGTGCCAGCAGCCCCGACAGGGGTCGTGGCTACACCTTC
>TRBV6-5|few|TRBJ1-2|TRBD1
CASTPGAGGGYTF
TGTGCCAGCACTCCGGGGGCAGGGGGTGGCTACACCTTC
>TRBV19|NA|TRBJ1-3|NA
CASTRQVLRSSGNTIYF
TGTGCCAGTACCCGACAGGTCCTCCGGAGCTCTGGAAACACCATATATTTT
>TRBV7-2|NA|TRBJ2-1|TRBD2
CASSKLAGGQRVEQFF
TGTGCCAGCAGCAAATTAGCGGGAGGGCAAAGGGTAGAGCAGTTCTTC
>TRBV19|NA|TRBJ2-3|TRBD1
CASSIMTGLTDTQYF
TGTGCCAGTAGTATAATGACAGGGCTCACAGATACGCAGTATTTT
>TRBV6-1|once|TRBJ1-2|TRBD1
CASSEPWDSKDGYTF
TGTGCCAGCAGTGAACCTTGGGACAGCAAGGATGGCTACACCTTC
>TRBV28|NA|TRBJ2-2|NA
CASSYQKGRGKTGELFF
TGTGCCAGCAGTTACCAAAAGGGCAGGGGTAAAACCGGGGAGCTGTTTTTT
>TRBV6-5|NA|TRBJ2-3|TRBD1
CASSYSGTGVLTQYF
TGTGCCAGCAGTTACTCCGGGACAGGGGTCCTTACGCAGTATTTT
>TRBV3-1/TRBV3-2|few|TRBJ2-3|NA
CASKGVLDTDTQYF
TGTGCCAGCAAGGGGGTTTTAGACACAGATACGCAGTATTTT
>TRBV10-2|NA|TRBJ2-1|TRBD2
CASSHLAGAYNEQFF
TGCGCCAGCAGTCATCTAGCGGGGGCCTACAATGAGCAGTTCTTC
>TRBV6-1|NA|TRBJ1-1|NA
CASSEAGGGYGAEAFF
TGTGCCAGCAGTGAAGCCGGAGGCGGATACGGGGCTGAAGCTTTCTTT
>TRBV9|NA|TRBJ2-3|NA
CASSVAGRSSTDTQYF
TGTGCCAGCAGCGTAGCGGGGAGATCTAGCACAGATACGCAGTATTTT
>TRBV6-5|few|TRBJ2-1|TRBD1
CASSLRGGRDEQFF
TGTGCCAGCAGTTTAAGAGGGGGCAGGGATGAGCAGTTCTTC
>TRBV18|NA|TRBJ1-6|NA
CASSLTHTGGDSPLHF
TGTGCCAGCTCACTAACCCATACTGGGGGCGATTCACCCCTCCACTTT
>TRBV5-1|few|TRBJ2-2|TRBD2
CASSSSSGDTGELFF
TGCGCCAGCAGCTCCTCTAGCGGGGACACCGGGGAGCTGTTTTTT
>TRBV5-4|NA|TRBJ1-6|NA
CASSPAGVHNSPLHF
TGTGCCAGCAGTCCCGCAGGGGTCCATAATTCACCCCTCCACTTT
>TRBV6-2/TRBV6-3|NA|TRBJ1-5|NA
CASSPFAGRPNQPQHF
TGTGCCAGCAGCCCTTTTGCGGGACGGCCGAATCAGCCCCAGCATTTT
>TRBV28|NA|TRBJ1-1|NA
CASRTTDTEAFF
TGTGCCAGCAGGACAACAGACACTGAAGCTTTCTTT
>TRBV12-3/TRBV12-4|NA|TRBJ1-5|NA
CASSQNQPQHF
TGTGCCAGCAGCCAAAATCAGCCCCAGCATTTT
>TRBV18|NA|TRBJ2-2|NA
CASSASPPANTGELFF
TGTGCCAGCTCCGCGTCACCCCCCGCGAACACCGGGGAGCTGTTTTTT
>TRBV7-8|few|TRBJ1-4|TRBD1
CASSLPGQGSRANEKLFF
TGTGCCAGCAGCTTACCGGGACAGGGGAGTAGGGCTAATGAAAAACTGTTTTTT
>TRBV28|NA|TRBJ1-2|TRBD1
CASNLGQATYGYTF
TGTGCCAGCAACCTCGGACAGGCTACCTATGGCTACACCTTC
>TRBV5-1|NA|TRBJ2-1|NA
CASSLDREQFF
TGCGCCAGCAGCTTGGACAGGGAGCAGTTCTTC
>TRBV7-2|NA|TRBJ2-3|TRBD1
CASSLGQGAKDTQYF
TGTGCCAGCAGCTTGGGACAGGGGGCGAAAGATACGCAGTATTTT
>TRBV7-8|NA|TRBJ1-5|TRBD1
CASSPRDSEVSPQHF
TGTGCCAGCAGCCCCCGGGACAGTGAGGTTTCGCCCCAGCATTTT
>TRBV28|NA|TRBJ1-4|TRBD1
CASSHPGQGQEKLFF
TGTGCCAGCAGTCACCCCGGACAGGGGCAGGAAAAACTGTTTTTT
>TRBV25-1|NA|TRBJ2-3|TRBD1
CASSGQGVVSGTQYF
TGTGCCAGCAGTGGACAGGGGGTTGTGTCGGGTACGCAGTATTTT
>TRBV3-1/TRBV3-2|NA|TRBJ2-3|TRBD2
CASSPQRGASTDTQYF
TGTGCCAGCAGCCCACAGCGGGGGGCAAGCACAGATACGCAGTATTTT
>TRBV12-5|NA|TRBJ2-7|NA
CASGLARDLSSYEQYF
TGTGCTAGTGGTTTGGCCCGGGACTTAAGCTCCTACGAGCAGTACTTC
>TRBV5-6|NA|TRBJ2-3|TRBD1
CASSRNFGTGEDTQYF
TGTGCCAGCAGCCGGAACTTCGGGACAGGGGAGGATACGCAGTATTTT
>TRBV28|few|TRBJ2-7|NA
CASSFGSGHYEQYF
TGTGCCAGCAGTTTTGGTTCTGGGCACTACGAGCAGTACTTC
>TRBV3-1/TRBV3-2|once|TRBJ1-5|NA
CASSPSGSNQPQHF
TGTGCCAGCAGCCCCAGCGGTAGCAATCAGCCCCAGCATTTT
>TRBV5-8|few|TRBJ2-4|NA
CASSLFQGVGAKNIQYF
TGTGCCAGCAGCTTGTTTCAGGGTGTAGGGGCCAAAAACATTCAGTACTTC
>TRBV27|NA|TRBJ2-1|NA
CASSLVADYWNEQFF
TGTGCCAGCAGTTTAGTGGCGGACTACTGGAATGAGCAGTTCTTC
>TRBV5-1|few|TRBJ2-3|NA
CASSTGSLGTDTQYF
TGCGCCAGCAGCACGGGTAGCCTCGGCACAGATACGCAGTATTTT
>TRBV29-1|NA|TRBJ2-2|TRBD1
CSVGRGTGQGELFF
TGCAGCGTGGGGAGAGGGACGGGACAGGGGGAGCTGTTTTTT
>TRBV7-8|few|TRBJ2-1|TRBD2
CASSLASGGSHNEQFF
TGTGCCAGCAGCTTAGCAAGCGGGGGGTCTCACAATGAGCAGTTCTTC
>TRBV27|NA|TRBJ2-5|TRBD2
CASSLRFGRYGQETQYF
TGTGCCAGCAGTTTACGGTTCGGGAGGTACGGCCAAGAGACCCAGTACTTC
>TRBV4-2|NA|TRBJ1-1|NA
CASRRTGNTEAFF
TGTGCCAGCAGGCGTACAGGGAACACTGAAGCTTTCTTT
>TRBV12-5|NA|TRBJ2-1|TRBD2
CASGLVPQTSVGFHNEQFF
TGTGCTAGTGGTTTGGTACCCCAGACTAGCGTGGGATTCCACAATGAGCAGTTCTTC
>TRBV3-1/TRBV3-2|few|TRBJ1-5|NA
CASSQSLAGQPQHF
TGTGCCAGCAGCCAAAGCCTGGCGGGCCAGCCCCAGCATTTT
>TRBV29-1|few|TRBJ2-7|TRBD1
CSVWTGAEQYF
TGCAGCGTGTGGACAGGGGCCGAGCAGTACTTC
>TRBV4-3|NA|TRBJ2-2|TRBD2
CASSQGLAGPTSNTGELFF
TGCGCCAGCAGCCAAGGACTAGCGGGACCCACCTCGAACACCGGGGAGCTGTTTTTT
>TRBV6-6|NA|TRBJ2-7|TRBD1
CASSRGQGASLSYEQYF
TGTGCCAGCAGCCGAGGACAGGGGGCGAGTTTATCCTACGAGCAGTACTTC
>TRBV29-1|medium-sized|TRBJ2-3|NA
CSVGYSSTDTQYF
TGCAGCGTTGGGTACAGTAGCACAGATACGCAGTATTTT
>TRBV27|NA|TRBJ1-1|TRBD1
CASSLTGGAGTEAFF
TGTGCCAGCAGTTTAACAGGGGGCGCAGGCACTGAAGCTTTCTTT
>TRBV5-4|few|TRBJ1-1|TRBD1
CASSRRGTGTPATEAFF
TGTGCCAGCAGCCGCCGGGGGACAGGGACCCCCGCCACTGAAGCTTTCTTT
>TRBV7-2|NA|TRBJ2-7|NA
CASSLKSGSTYEQYF
TGTGCCAGCAGCTTAAAAAGCGGGTCTACCTACGAGCAGTACTTC
>TRBV14|NA|TRBJ2-1|NA
CASSRVGSTSSGNEQFF
TGTGCCAGCAGCCGAGTCGGGAGTACCAGCTCGGGCAATGAGCAGTTCTTC
>TRBV28|NA|TRBJ1-5|NA
CASSAPGLLNQPQHF
TGTGCCAGCAGTGCCCCGGGATTACTTAATCAGCCCCAGCATTTT
>TRBV6-1|NA|TRBJ2-7|TRBD2
CASSEILSTTSGAYEQYF
TGTGCCAGCAGTGAAATTTTATCCACTACTAGCGGGGCCTACGAGCAGTACTTC
>TRBV5-6|NA|TRBJ1-2|NA
CASSHSQLNYGYTF
TGTGCCAGCAGCCACTCACAGCTTAACTATGGCTACACCTTC
>TRBV6-2/TRBV6-3|NA|TRBJ2-1|TRBD2
CASSPLAGRGNEQFF
TGTGCCAGCAGTCCCCTAGCGGGAAGAGGCAATGAGCAGTTCTTC
>TRBV6-5|NA|TRBJ1-2|TRBD1
CASSYRGQGANYGYTF
TGTGCCAGCAGTTACCGCGGACAGGGGGCTAACTATGGCTACACCTTC